This note documents a single TCR beta chain sequence. This CDR3 has 15 residues. Germline-derived CDR1 and CDR2 are MNHEY and SVGAGI. J gave up 3 bases and V 2 bases, and 7 bases lay outside the gene matches. The data are from a study of control samples from healthy donors and cancer patients. Assay used: immunoSEQ multiplex PCR; TCRdb lists only in-frame clones, some missing. The table includes approximately 160,000 clones, 80% to 95% detected once. The receptor comes from a woman aged 60-75 years in good health. Sequencing input: blood. This chain uses TRBV6-5 with TRBJ2-7; 7 nucleotides align to TRBD1. CDR3 sequence: CASSYGSGGSYEQYF. CDR3 nucleotides: TGTGCCAGCAGTTACGGTTCAGGGGGAAGCTACGAGCAGTACTTC.